This T cell receptor beta chain was captured in a study of long-term antiretroviral therapy in people with HIV. Every specimen provided about 1-10 million cryopreserved PBMC before DNA extraction took place. This clone is a singleton in its sample. The antigen is unknown. General study findings and limits: ART preceded a rise in diversity that nonetheless stayed lower than in transplant donor controls.

CDR3 length equals 16 residues. Losses at the gene ends were 2 bases for V and 2 bases for J; bases not matched to a gene: 5. CDR1 and CDR2 from the germline V gene are GTSNPN and SVGIG (reference sequence). Version v3.0 of the immunoSEQ assay ran at survey level. Sequencing used immunoSEQ multiplex PCR; TCRdb keeps in-frame clones, though not all of them. The sample comprises roughly 33,000 clones, roughly 97% of which are singletons, and approximately 3% rests with the top ten. This TCR was sampled from a man aged 25-45 years with HIV. V gene TRBV30 combines with J gene TRBJ2-3, with 12 bases fitting TRBD2. The sequencing here drew on unsorted PBMCs, taken 6.9 years after starting antiretroviral therapy. CDR3 sequence reads: CAWSLGLAGPTDTQYF. CDR3 DNA sequence: TGTGCCTGGAGTTTAGGACTAGCGGGACCCACAGATACGCAGTATTTT.